One TCR beta chain is described in this entry. The data derive from a study of shared clonotypes between healthy human individuals. Study information: Aged 18 to 49, the donors were two women and a few men.

Deletions cut 7 bases from V and 6 bases from J, with 12 bases between. CDR3 length: 13 amino acids. Germline V gives CDR1 MNHEY, CDR2 SMNVEV (reference sequence). Deep-level running was used for the assay. Using immunoSEQ multiplex PCR, the repertoire was profiled, and TCRdb retains in-frame clones only, with some absent. The table has about 590,000 clones, nearly 97% seen once. Terminally differentiated effector memory CD45RA+ cells were excluded from the naive CD8 cells, which were CD45RO-negative and positively selected for CCR7. The chain recombines TRBV27 with TRBJ2-2; a possible D gene is TRBD2 (5 bases). The source material was naive CD8+ T cells sorted from blood. This clonotype was obtained from a woman in her 30s in good health. The CDR3, as DNA: TGTGCCAGCAAGGCTAGCCCCCCCGGGGAGCTGTTTTTT. As protein: CASKASPPGELFF.